The clone carrying this T cell receptor (beta chain) was counted a few times. The Seattle patients joined while their infection was active and were tracked longitudinally afterward. This specimen comes from a study of blood T cell repertoires in COVID-19. About the research overall: Samples came from the United States, Italy and Spain, spanning acute and convalescent COVID-19.

TCRdb's table, derived via immunoSEQ multiplex PCR, lists solely in-frame clones and lacks some. The table includes about 150,000 clones, approximately 86% detected once. The CDR3 loop spans 14 amino acids. Germline assignment: CDR1 SEHNR and CDR2 FQNEAQ (reference sequence). Trimming pared 4 bases from V and 6 bases from J, leaving 15 bases between. The chain is built from TRBV7-9 and TRBJ1-2, with D unclear. This TCR was recovered from a man aged 55 to 70 with COVID-19, enrolled during active disease. Source material: peripheral blood. The DNA of the CDR3 is TGTGCCAGCAGCTCGAGGGTGGGAGGGCATGGCTACACCTTC. It yields the protein CASSSRVGGHGYTF.